This is a list of T cell receptor beta chains from one sample in a study of blood T cell repertoires in COVID-19. The method was immunoSEQ multiplex PCR; TCRdb's version includes in-frame clones alone and lacks a portion of them. The sample lists approximately 260,000 clones; 90% were seen once. Sample: peripheral blood. The receptor set was obtained from a woman aged 55-69 years with COVID-19, enrolled during active disease. The CDR3 runs from the conserved cysteine through the conserved F or W.

14,TRBV5-1,CASSLTGWDEKLFF
16,TRBV20-1,CSASELGQHKNYGYTF
18,TRBV7-2,CASSPGRSPGTVTDTQYF
15,TRBV9,CASSRTGTGSYEQYF
15,TRBV27,CASSPAHYLNQPQHF
13,TRBV5-1,CASSLTGIYEQYF
15,TRBV14,CASSTYRTGETEAFF
12,TRBV6-1,CASSDRNYGYTF
18,TRBV6-2/TRBV6-3,CASSYSETSGGLYNEQFF
16,TRBV4-1,CASSQEQGQGSYEQYF
15,TRBV9,CASSVDGQGPYGYTF
16,TRBV27,CASSLSTGGRVAEAFF
15,TRBV5-1,CASSLEDRDTDTQYF
18,TRBV18,CASRIFDSHNYNTGELFF
14,TRBV5-1,CASSLDYITETQYF
12,TRBV5-6,CASSRTGSPLHF
16,TRBV2,CASSIGAGAGGNTIYF
15,TRBV7-2,CASSAETGYETEAFF
13,TRBV3-1/TRBV3-2,CASSQFLSNEQFF
16,TRBV7-2,CASSLTGIRSGNTIYF
18,TRBV18,CASSRGLAGAGMEETQYF
12,TRBV5-1,CASKDRVYGYTF
15,TRBV30,CAWSVGRGSYQPQHF
15,TRBV5-5,CASSPRDRTNYGYTF
16,TRBV18,CASSPQRTGANYGYTF
12,TRBV19,CASRAGDQPQHF
18,TRBV19,CASSISHFRRGGRVLQFF
16,TRBV19,CASSIGETLGAYEQYF
13,TRBV18,CASSPGSSYEQYF
16,TRBV7-2,CASSLGAQGAKSEAFF
13,TRBV19,CATGGEGNQPQHF
13,TRBV3-1/TRBV3-2,CASSQDLGSGAFF
16,TRBV4-1,CASSRGYGRDDYGYTF
19,TRBV11-3,CASSLRSAPDRPHNSPLHF
11,TRBV7-3,CASSSSSEQYF
14,TRBV11-3,CASSATSLYNEQFF
15,TRBV2,CASRLQGMGDSPLHF
16,TRBV18,CASSPQNGQGEEKLFF